These 19 T cell receptor beta chains were sequenced from one sample in a study of blood T cell repertoires in COVID-19. Repertoires were generated with immunoSEQ multiplex PCR, while TCRdb's copy carries only in-frame clones and drops some. The repertoire holds 310,000 or so clones, with 88% as singletons. Sequenced material: peripheral blood. The receptor source for this set is a woman aged 30 to 39 with COVID-19, enrolled during active disease.

V gene TRBV30 combines with J gene TRBJ2-1, with 7 bases that match TRBD2. CDR3 size: 13 residues. The germline V gene has CDR1 GTSNPN and CDR2 SVGIG (reference sequence). With V trimmed by 4 bases and J by 15 bases, 15 bases remained unmatched. The DNA of the CDR3 is TGTGCCTGGAATAGCGGGTCCTCTCAATCATGGTTCTTC. Its translation is CAWNSGSSQSWFF.

This chain connects TRBV3-1 (or the pseudogene TRBV3-2) to TRBJ2-5, with D perhaps TRBD2 (5 bases). The V end lost 4 bases, the J end lost 1 base, and 7 bases lay between the germline ends. CDR1 is LGHDT and CDR2 is YNNKEL in the germline V gene (reference sequence). This CDR3 comprises 13 residues. The DNA for the CDR3 is TGTGCCAGCAGCCGGACTTCCCAAGAGACCCAGTACTTC. Protein product: CASSRTSQETQYF.

The chain has TRBV7-2 and TRBJ2-3; 16 bases are shared with TRBD2. V trimming: 5 bases; J trimming: 9 bases; junction bases outside the gene matches: 2. Germline loops: CDR1 SGHTA, CDR2 FQGNSA. This CDR3 comprises 14 residues. DNA of the CDR3: TGTGCCAGCAGCGGGACTAGCGGGAGGGCCACGCAGTATTTT. Amino acids: CASSGTSGRATQYF.

This rearrangement joins TRBV19 to TRBJ1-5, with 7 bases fitting TRBD1. The CDR3 has 21 amino acids. V gave up 5 bases and J gave up 0 bases; unmatched junction bases: 22. CDR1 is LNHDA and CDR2 is SQIVND in the germline V gene (reference sequence). The CDR3 nucleotides are TGTGCCAGTAGTGCAACCTCTCGCAGGGGGGCTGCAATGTATAGCAATCAGCCCCAGCATTTT. It encodes CASSATSRRGAAMYSNQPQHF.

V and J are TRBV28 and TRBJ1-5, with D possibly matching TRBD1 (6 bases). CDR1 and CDR2 (germline): MDHEN, SYDVKM. V gave up 5 bases and J gave up 1 base, with 21 bases separating them. This CDR3 is built from 18 residues. The CDR3, as DNA: TGTGCCAGCAGTCCCTGGACAGCGGGAGGATCAAGCAATCAGCCCCAGCATTTT. Its protein product is CASSPWTAGGSSNQPQHF.

The rearrangement joins TRBV5-4 to TRBJ2-7; 8 bases line up with TRBD1. Trimming cost V 3 bases and J 0 bases; bases outside gene matches: 5. Germline lookup yields CDR1 SGHNT and CDR2 YYREEE (reference sequence). The CDR3 extends over 15 amino acids. The DNA for the CDR3 is TGTGCCAGCAGCTCATCCGACAGGGGCTCCTACGAGCAGTACTTC. Protein: CASSSSDRGSYEQYF.

This clone was seen a single time. This chain connects TRBV11-2 to TRBJ1-1; D gene uncertain. The CDR3 extends over 12 amino acids. From germline, CDR1 is SGHAT and CDR2 FQNNGV. V lost 1 base and J lost 6, with 6 bases in between. DNA for the CDR3: TGTGCCAGCAGCTTAGCGGGTCCTGAAGCTTTCTTT. This gives the protein CASSLAGPEAFF. Together with reference TRBV11-2 and TRBJ1-1, the CDR3 gives the full variable domain: EAGVAQSPRYKIIEKRQSVAFWCNPISGHATLYWYQQILGQGPKLLIQFQNNGVVDDSQLPKDRFSAERLKGVDSTLKIQPAKLEDSAVYLCASSLAGPEAFFGQGTRLTVV.

A few counts support this clone. The rearrangement links TRBV5-1 to TRBJ2-3; D not certain. The ends were cut back, 7 bases at V and 0 bases at J, with 3 bases in the middle. Germline V gene data show CDR1 as SGHRS and CDR2 as YFSETQ. The CDR3 extends over 11 amino acids. The CDR3 protein is CASQSTDTQYF. CDR3 nucleotides: TGCGCCAGCCAGAGCACAGATACGCAGTATTTT.

The V call is TRBV2, the J call TRBJ2-1, with 8 bases fitting TRBD2. Germline V gene lookup returns CDR1 SNHLY and CDR2 FYNNEI. After removal of 7 bases from V and 4 bases from J, the junction contained 12 bases not matched to a gene. CDR3 length equals 16 residues. The CDR3 region has the DNA TGTGCCAGCACTTCCCAAAGCGGGAGAGGTTACAATGAGCAGTTCTTC. It codes for CASTSQSGRGYNEQFF.

This chain joins TRBV6-2 or TRBV6-3 and TRBJ2-7; TRBD1 matches 9 bases. The ends lost 7 bases at V and 0 bases at J; junction bases unmatched: 13. Germline CDR1 MNHEY, CDR2 SVGEGT. CDR3 size: 17 residues. The CDR3 region has the DNA TGTGCCAGCACCCCCTACGAGGGACAGGGTTACTCCTACGAGCAGTACTTC. Translated: CASTPYEGQGYSYEQYF.

The rearrangement uses TRBV9 and TRBJ1-6, with D uncertain. This CDR3 is built from 16 residues. CDR1 and CDR2 from the germline V gene are SGDLS and YYNGEE. Trimming stripped 3 bases from V and 7 bases from J, with 17 bases between. In DNA, the CDR3 is TGTGCCAGCAGCGGAGGGCGTGGGAGCAGCAATTCACCCCTCCACTTT. Encoded protein: CASSGGRGSSNSPLHF.

The CDR3: CASSLVRDTQYF. CDR3 DNA sequence: TGTGCCAGCAGCTTGGTGCGGGATACGCAGTATTTT. The chain is built from TRBV5-6 and TRBJ2-3; D gene ambiguous. V was pared by 0 bases and J by 6 bases, with 5 bases between. CDR3 length: 12 amino acids. CDR1 is SGHDT and CDR2 is YYEEEE in the germline V gene. Full variable domain (missing parts from reference TRBV5-6 and TRBJ2-3): DAGVTQSPTHLIKTRGQQVTLRCSPKSGHDTVSWYQQALGQGPQFIFQYYEEEERQRGNFPDRFSGHQFPNYSSELNVNALLLGDSALYLCASSLVRDTQYFGPGTRLTVL.

The genes are TRBV24-1 and TRBJ2-1; 10 positions agree with TRBD2. The CDR3 length is 13 residues. The J segment lost 6 bases and the V segment lost 10 bases, leaving 5 bases of the junction unmatched. In germline, CDR1 is KGHDR, CDR2 SFDVKD. The CDR3 reads CATGRLAGNEQFF. The CDR3 nucleotides read TGTGCCACGGGAAGACTAGCGGGCAATGAGCAGTTCTTC.

The J gene is TRBJ1-5, the V gene TRBV2; no clear D. The V end lost 4 bases, the J end lost 2 bases, and 15 bases lay between the germline ends. This CDR3 is built from 16 residues. Germline-derived CDR1 and CDR2 are SNHLY and FYNNEI. CDR3 in DNA: TGTGCCAGCAGTGCCCGAGGAGGTGGGGGCAATCAGCCCCAGCATTTT. Translated: CASSARGGGGNQPQHF.

In regard to this clone: One junction end disagrees with the germline gene, perhaps due to a read error. Here the CDR3 DNA reads TGCGCCAGCAGCTTGGACAGGGCCGCTTCAGAATTT. This sequence encodes CASSLDRAASEF. The chain has TRBV5-1 and TRBJ1-1, with D perhaps matching TRBD1 (6 bases). The CDR3 totals 12 residues. Germline V gene data show CDR1 as SGHRS and CDR2 as YFSETQ.

J is TRBJ2-7 and V is TRBV5-1, with 11 nucleotides matching TRBD2. The germline V gene encodes CDR1 SGHRS and CDR2 YFSETQ. V gave up 1 base and J gave up 2 bases; unmatched junction bases: 5. The CDR3 contains 16 residues. In nucleotides, the CDR3 is TGCGCCAGCAGCTTGACTAGCGGGAGAGTGGCCTACGAGCAGTACTTC. Its translation: CASSLTSGRVAYEQYF.

In DNA, the CDR3 is TGTGCCAGCAGTTTCCCAGGGATGGAGACTGAAGCTTTCTTT. It is translated as CASSFPGMETEAFF. The gene calls are TRBV28 and TRBJ1-1, with D tentatively TRBD1 (5 bases). Per germline, CDR1 MDHEN and CDR2 SYDVKM. Trimming left V 3 bases short and J 5 bases short, with 13 bases between. The CDR3 covers 14 residues.

The rearrangement uses TRBV11-2 and TRBJ2-7, with 7 bases lining up with TRBD2. CDR1 and CDR2 (germline): SGHAT, FQNNGV. This CDR3 has 13 amino acids. After removal of 5 bases from V and 7 bases from J, the junction contained 8 bases not matched to a gene. CDR3 nucleotide sequence: TGTGCCAGCAGCCTGGGACTACACGGAGAGCAGTACTTC. Encoded protein: CASSLGLHGEQYF. Combining the CDR3 with reference TRBV11-2 and TRBJ2-7 gives the whole variable domain EAGVAQSPRYKIIEKRQSVAFWCNPISGHATLYWYQQILGQGPKLLIQFQNNGVVDDSQLPKDRFSAERLKGVDSTLKIQPAKLEDSAVYLCASSLGLHGEQYFGPGTRLTVT.

This clone has only a few counts. The rearrangement links TRBV6-6 to TRBJ1-2, with D possibly being TRBD1 (5 bases). This CDR3 comprises 12 residues. Trimming cost V 6 bases and J 5 bases, with 10 bases left between them. Germline-derived CDR1 and CDR2 are MNHNY and SVGAGI (reference sequence). Here the CDR3 DNA reads TGTGCCAGCAGGCTGACAGTTTATGGCTACACCTTC. The encoded protein is CASRLTVYGYTF.